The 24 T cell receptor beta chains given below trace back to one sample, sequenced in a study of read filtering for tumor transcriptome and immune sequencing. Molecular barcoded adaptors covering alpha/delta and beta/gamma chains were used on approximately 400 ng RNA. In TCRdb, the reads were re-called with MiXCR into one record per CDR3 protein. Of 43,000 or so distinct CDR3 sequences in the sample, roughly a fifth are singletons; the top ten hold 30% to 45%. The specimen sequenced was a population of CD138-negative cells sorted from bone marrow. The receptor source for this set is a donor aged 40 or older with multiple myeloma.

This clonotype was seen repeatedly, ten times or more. The CDR3 here is CASSLPGTSGKYTQYF. Here the CDR3 DNA reads TGTGCCAGCAGCTTGCCCGGGACTAGCGGAAAGTATACGCAGTATTTT. The genes are TRBV5-4 and TRBJ2-3; 11 positions match TRBD2. The CDR3 has 16 residues. The germline V gene has CDR1 SGHNT and CDR2 YYREEE (reference sequence). The trim removed 1 base at V and 7 bases at J, leaving 8 bases unmatched.

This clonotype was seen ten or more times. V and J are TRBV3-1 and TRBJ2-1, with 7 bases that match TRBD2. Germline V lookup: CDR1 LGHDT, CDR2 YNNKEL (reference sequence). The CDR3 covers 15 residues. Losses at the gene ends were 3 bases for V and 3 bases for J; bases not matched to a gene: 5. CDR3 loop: CASSQGGEDYNEQFF. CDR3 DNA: TGTGCCAGCAGCCAGGGAGGGGAGGACTACAATGAGCAGTTCTTC.

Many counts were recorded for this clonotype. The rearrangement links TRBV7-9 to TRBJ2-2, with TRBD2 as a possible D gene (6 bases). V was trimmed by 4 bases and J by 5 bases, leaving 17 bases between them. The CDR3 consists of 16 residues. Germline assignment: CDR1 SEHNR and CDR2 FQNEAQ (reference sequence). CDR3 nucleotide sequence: TGTGCCAGCAGCTATCTTAGCGGTCTGGGGACCGGGGAGCTGTTTTTT. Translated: CASSYLSGLGTGELFF.

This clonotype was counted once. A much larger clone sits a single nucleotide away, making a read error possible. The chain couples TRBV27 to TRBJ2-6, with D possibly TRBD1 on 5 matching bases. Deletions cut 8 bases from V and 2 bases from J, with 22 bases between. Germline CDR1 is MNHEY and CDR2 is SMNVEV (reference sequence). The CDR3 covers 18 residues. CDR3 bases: TGTGCCAGCGGTCCCCTGACAGAGAGCCAAACTGGGGCCAACGTCCTGACTTTC. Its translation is CASGPLTESQTGANVLTF. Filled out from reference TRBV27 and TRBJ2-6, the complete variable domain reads EAQVTQNPRYLITVTGKKLTVTCSQNMNHEYMSWYRQDPGLGLRQIYYSMNVEVTDKGDVPEGYKVSRKEKRNFPLILESPSPNQTSLYFCASGPLTESQTGANVLTFGAGSRLTVL.

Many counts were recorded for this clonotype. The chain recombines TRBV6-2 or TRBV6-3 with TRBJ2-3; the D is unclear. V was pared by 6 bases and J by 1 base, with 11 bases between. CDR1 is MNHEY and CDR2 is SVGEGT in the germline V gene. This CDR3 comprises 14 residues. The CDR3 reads CASSKPRGTDTQYF. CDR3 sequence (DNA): TGTGCCAGCAGCAAACCCCGTGGCACAGATACGCAGTATTTT.

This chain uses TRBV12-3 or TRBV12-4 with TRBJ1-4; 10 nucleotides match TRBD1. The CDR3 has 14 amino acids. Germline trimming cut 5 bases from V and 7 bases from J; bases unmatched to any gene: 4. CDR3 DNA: TGTGCCAGCAGTGTAGGGGACAGGGGTGAAAAACTGTTTTTT. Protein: CASSVGDRGEKLFF.

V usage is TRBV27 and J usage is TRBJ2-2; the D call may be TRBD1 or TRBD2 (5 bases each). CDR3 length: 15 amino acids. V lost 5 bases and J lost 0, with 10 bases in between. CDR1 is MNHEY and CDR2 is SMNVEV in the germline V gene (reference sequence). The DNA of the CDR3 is TGTGCCAGCAGTCCTTTGGGGGCGAACACCGGGGAGCTGTTTTTT. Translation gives CASSPLGANTGELFF.

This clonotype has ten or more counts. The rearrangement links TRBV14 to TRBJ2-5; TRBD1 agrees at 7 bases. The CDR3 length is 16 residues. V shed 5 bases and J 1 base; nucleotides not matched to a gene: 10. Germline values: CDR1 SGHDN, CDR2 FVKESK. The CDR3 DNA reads TGTGCCAGCAGCGCCCGGGACAGCCGGATCCAAGAGACCCAGTACTTC. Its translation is CASSARDSRIQETQYF.

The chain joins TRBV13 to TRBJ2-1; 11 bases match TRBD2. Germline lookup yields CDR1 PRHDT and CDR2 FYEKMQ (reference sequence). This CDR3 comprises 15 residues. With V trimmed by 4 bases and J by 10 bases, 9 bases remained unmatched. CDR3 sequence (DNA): TGTGCCAGCAGCTACGGGCTAGCGGGAGGTAGCGAGCAGTTCTTC. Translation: CASSYGLAGGSEQFF.

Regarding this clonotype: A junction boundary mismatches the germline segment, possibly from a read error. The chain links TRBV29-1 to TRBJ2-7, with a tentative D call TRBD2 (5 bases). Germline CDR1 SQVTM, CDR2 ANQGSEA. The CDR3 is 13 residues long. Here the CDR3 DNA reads TGCAGCGTGGCTAGCAGGAGGCACTACGAGCGGTACTTC. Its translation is CSVASRRHYERYF.

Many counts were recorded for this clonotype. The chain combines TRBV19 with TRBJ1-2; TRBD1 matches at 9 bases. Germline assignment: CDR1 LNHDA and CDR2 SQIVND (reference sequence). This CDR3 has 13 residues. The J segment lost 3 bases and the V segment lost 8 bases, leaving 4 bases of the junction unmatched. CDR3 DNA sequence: TGTGCCAGTGGGACAGGGTGGCACTATGGCTACACCTTC. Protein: CASGTGWHYGYTF.

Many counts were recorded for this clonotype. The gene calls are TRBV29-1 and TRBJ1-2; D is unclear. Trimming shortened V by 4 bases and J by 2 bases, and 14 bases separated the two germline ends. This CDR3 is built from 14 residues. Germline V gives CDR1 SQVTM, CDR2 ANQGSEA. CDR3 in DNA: TGCAGCGTTGGAAGTCCGACGGTAAACTATGGCTACACCTTC. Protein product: CSVGSPTVNYGYTF.

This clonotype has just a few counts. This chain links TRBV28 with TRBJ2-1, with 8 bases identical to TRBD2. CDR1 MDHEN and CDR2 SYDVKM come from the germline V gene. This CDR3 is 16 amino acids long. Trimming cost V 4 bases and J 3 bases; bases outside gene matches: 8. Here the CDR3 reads CASSYLSGSGYNEQFF. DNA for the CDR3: TGTGCCAGCAGTTACCTCAGCGGGAGTGGCTACAATGAGCAGTTCTTC. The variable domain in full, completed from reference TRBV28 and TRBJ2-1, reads DVKVTQSSRYLVKRTGEKVFLECVQDMDHENMFWYRQDPGLGLRLIYFSYDVKMKEKGDIPEGYSVSREKKERFSLILESASTNQTSMYLCASSYLSGSGYNEQFFGPGTRLTVL.

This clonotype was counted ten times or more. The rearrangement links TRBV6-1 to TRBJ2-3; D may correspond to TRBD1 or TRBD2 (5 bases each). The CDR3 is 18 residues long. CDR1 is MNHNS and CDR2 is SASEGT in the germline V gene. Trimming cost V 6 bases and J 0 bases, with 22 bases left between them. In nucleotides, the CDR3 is TGTGCCAGCAGCCGCCAATTCAGAGGGACGGTAAGCACAGATACGCAGTATTTT. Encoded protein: CASSRQFRGTVSTDTQYF.

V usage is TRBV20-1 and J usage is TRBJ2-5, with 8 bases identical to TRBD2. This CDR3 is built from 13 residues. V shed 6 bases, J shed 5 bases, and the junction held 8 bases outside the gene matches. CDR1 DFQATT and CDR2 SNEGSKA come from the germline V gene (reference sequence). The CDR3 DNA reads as TGCAGTGCCGCGGGACTAGTAAAGGAGACCCAGTACTTC. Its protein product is CSAAGLVKETQYF.

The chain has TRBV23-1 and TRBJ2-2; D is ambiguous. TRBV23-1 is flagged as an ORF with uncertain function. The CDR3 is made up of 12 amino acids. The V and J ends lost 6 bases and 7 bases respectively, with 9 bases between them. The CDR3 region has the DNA TGCGCCAGCAGACGTGTTAGCGGGGAGCTGTTTTTT. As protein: CASRRVSGELFF.

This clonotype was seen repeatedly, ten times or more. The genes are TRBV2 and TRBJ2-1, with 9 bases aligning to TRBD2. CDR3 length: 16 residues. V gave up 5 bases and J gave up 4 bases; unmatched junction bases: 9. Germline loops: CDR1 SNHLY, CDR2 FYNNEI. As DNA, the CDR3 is TGTGCCAGCAGTCCACAGTTAGCGGGAGTATACAATGAGCAGTTCTTC. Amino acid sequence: CASSPQLAGVYNEQFF.

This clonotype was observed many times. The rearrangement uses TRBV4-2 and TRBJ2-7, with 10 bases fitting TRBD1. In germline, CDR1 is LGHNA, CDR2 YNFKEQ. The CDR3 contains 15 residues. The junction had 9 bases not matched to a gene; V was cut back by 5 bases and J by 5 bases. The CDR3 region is CASSEPGQGNHEQYF. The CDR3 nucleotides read TGTGCCAGCAGCGAGCCGGGACAGGGGAATCACGAGCAGTACTTC.

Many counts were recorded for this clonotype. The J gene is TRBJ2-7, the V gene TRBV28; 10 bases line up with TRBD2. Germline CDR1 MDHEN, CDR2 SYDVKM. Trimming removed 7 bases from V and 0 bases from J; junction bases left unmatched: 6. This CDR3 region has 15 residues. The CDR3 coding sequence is TGTGCCAGCACTCCGGGACTAGCGAGCTCCTACGAGCAGTACTTC. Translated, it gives CASTPGLASSYEQYF.

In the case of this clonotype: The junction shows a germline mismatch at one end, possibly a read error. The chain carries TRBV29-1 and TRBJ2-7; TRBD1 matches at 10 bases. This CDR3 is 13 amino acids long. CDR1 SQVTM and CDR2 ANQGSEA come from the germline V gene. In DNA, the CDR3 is TGCAGCGCCTCCCGACAGGGGGCCTACGAGCAGTATTTC. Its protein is CSASRQGAYEQYF.

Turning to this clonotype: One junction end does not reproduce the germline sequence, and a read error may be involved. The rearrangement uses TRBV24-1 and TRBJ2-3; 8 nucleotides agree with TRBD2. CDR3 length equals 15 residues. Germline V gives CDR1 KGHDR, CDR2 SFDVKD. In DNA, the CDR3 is TGTGCCACCAGTGCTCCGGGAGGGGTCGGGGATACGCAGTGTTTT. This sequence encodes CATSAPGGVGDTQCF.

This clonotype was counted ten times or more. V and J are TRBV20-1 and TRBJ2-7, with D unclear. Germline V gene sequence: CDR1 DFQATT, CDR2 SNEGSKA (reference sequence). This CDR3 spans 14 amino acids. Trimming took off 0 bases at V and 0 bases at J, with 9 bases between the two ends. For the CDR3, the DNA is TGCAGTGCTAGAGAAGGCGGCGGCTCCTACGAGCAGTACTTC. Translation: CSAREGGGSYEQYF.

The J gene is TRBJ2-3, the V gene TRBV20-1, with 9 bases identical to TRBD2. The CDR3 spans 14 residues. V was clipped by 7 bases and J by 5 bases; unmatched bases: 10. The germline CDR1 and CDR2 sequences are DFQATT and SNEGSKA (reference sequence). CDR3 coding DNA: TGCAGTGTCCGGGCGGGAGGGCCGGGAGATACGCAGTATTTT. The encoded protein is CSVRAGGPGDTQYF.

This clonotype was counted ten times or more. CDR3 sequence reads: CATSEGYNEQFF. DNA for the CDR3: TGTGCCACCAGTGAAGGGTACAATGAGCAGTTCTTC. The chain has TRBV24-1 and TRBJ2-1; D is undetermined. The V and J ends lost 4 bases and 4 bases respectively, with 4 bases between them. CDR3 size: 12 residues. The germline gives CDR1 KGHDR, CDR2 SFDVKD.